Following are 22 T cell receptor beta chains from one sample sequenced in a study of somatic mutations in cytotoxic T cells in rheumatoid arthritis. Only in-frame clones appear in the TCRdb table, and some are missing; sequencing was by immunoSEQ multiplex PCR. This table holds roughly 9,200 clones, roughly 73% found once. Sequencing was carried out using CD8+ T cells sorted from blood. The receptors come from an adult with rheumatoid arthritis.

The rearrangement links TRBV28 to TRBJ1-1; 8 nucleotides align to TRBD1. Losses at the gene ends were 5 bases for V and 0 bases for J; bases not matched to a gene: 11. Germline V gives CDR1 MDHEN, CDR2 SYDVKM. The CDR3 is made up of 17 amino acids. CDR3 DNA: TGTGCCAGCAGTACCGGTGGCAGGGGGCGTCTGAACACTGAAGCTTTCTTT. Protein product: CASSTGGRGRLNTEAFF. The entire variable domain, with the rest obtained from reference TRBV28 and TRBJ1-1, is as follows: DVKVTQSSRYLVKRTGEKVFLECVQDMDHENMFWYRQDPGLGLRLIYFSYDVKMKEKGDIPEGYSVSREKKERFSLILESASTNQTSMYLCASSTGGRGRLNTEAFFGQGTRLTVV.

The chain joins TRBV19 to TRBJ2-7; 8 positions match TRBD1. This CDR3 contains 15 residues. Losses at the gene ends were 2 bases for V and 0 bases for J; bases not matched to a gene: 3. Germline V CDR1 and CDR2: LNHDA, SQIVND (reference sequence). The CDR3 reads CASSIFGQGSYEQYF. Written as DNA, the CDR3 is TGTGCCAGTAGTATATTTGGACAGGGCTCCTACGAGCAGTACTTC.

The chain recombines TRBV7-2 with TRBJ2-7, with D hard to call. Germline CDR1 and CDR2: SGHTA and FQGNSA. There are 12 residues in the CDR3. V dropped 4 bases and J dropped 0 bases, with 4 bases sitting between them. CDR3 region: CASSSASYEQYF. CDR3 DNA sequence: TGTGCCAGCAGCTCCGCCTCCTACGAGCAGTACTTC.

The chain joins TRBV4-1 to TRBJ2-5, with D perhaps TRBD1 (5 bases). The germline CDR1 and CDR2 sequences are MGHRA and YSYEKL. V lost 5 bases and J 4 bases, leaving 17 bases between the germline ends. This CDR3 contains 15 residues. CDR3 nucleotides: TGCGCCAGCAGCGGTAATGCAGGGATCCTAGAGACCCAGTACTTC. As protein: CASSGNAGILETQYF.

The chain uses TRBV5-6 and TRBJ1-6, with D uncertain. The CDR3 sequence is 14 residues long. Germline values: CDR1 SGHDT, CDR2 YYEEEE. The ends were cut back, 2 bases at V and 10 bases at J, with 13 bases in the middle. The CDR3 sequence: CASSFDPSGSPLHF. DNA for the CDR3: TGTGCCAGCAGCTTTGACCCCTCGGGATCACCCCTCCACTTT.

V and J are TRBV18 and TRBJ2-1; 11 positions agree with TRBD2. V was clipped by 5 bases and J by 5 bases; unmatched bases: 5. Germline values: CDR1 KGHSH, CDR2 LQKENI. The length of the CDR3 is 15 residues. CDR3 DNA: TGTGCCAGCTCAGTCCTAGCGGGAGGTGACAATGAGCAGTTCTTC. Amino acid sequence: CASSVLAGGDNEQFF.

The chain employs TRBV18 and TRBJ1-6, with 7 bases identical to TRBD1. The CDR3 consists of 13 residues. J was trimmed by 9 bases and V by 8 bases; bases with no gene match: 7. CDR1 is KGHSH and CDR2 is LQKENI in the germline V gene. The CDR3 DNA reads TGTGCCAGCCAGGGGGAAATGAGTTCACCCCTCCACTTT. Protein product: CASQGEMSSPLHF.

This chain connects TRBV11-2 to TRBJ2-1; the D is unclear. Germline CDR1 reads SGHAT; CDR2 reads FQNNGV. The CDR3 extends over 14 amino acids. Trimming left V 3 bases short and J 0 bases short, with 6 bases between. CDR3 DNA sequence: TGTGCCAGCAGCTTCCAAAGCTCCTACAATGAGCAGTTCTTC. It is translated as CASSFQSSYNEQFF.

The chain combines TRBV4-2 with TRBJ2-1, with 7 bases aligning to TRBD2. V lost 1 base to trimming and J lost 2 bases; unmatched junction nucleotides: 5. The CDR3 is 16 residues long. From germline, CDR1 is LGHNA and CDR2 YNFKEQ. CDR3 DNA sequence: TGTGCCAGCAGCCAAGCTCCTAGCGGACCCTACAATGAGCAGTTCTTC. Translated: CASSQAPSGPYNEQFF.

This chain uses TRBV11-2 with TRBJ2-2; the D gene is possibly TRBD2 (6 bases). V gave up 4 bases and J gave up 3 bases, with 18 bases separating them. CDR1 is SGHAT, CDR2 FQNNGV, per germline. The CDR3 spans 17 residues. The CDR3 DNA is TGTGCCAGCAGCTCCCTTCTTCTAGCGTCCCACACCGGGGAGCTGTTTTTT. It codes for CASSSLLLASHTGELFF. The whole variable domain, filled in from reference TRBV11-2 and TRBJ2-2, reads EAGVAQSPRYKIIEKRQSVAFWCNPISGHATLYWYQQILGQGPKLLIQFQNNGVVDDSQLPKDRFSAERLKGVDSTLKIQPAKLEDSAVYLCASSSLLLASHTGELFFGEGSRLTVL.

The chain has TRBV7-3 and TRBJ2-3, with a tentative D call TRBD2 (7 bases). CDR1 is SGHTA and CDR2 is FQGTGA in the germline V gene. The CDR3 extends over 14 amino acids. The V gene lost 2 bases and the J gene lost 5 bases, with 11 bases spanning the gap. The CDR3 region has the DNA TGTGCCAGCAGCTTACTAGGGGGGGGAGATACGCAGTATTTT. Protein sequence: CASSLLGGGDTQYF.

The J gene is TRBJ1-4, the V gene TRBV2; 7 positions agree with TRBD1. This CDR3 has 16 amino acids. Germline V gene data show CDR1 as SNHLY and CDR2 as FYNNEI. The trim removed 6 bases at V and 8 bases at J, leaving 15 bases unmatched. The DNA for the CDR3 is TGTGCCAGCAGCCGGGACAGCCAAAAGAATGGGGAAAAACTGTTTTTT. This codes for CASSRDSQKNGEKLFF.

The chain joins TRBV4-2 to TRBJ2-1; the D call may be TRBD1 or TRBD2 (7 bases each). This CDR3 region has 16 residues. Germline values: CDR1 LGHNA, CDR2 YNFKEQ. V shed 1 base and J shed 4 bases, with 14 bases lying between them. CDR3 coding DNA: TGTGCCAGCAGCCAAGGGGAGGGGGCTGTATACAATGAGCAGTTCTTC. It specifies CASSQGEGAVYNEQFF.

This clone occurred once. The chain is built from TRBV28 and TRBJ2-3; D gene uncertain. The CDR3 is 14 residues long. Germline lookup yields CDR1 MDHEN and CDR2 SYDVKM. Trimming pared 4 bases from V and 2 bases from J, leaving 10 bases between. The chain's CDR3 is CASSYLKFTDTQYF. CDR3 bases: TGTGCCAGCAGTTACCTCAAATTCACAGATACGCAGTATTTT.

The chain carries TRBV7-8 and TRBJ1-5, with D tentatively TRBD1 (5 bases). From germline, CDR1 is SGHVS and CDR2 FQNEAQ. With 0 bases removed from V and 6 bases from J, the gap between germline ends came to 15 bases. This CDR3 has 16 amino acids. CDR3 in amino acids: CASSLADITRSQPQHF. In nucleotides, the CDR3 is TGTGCCAGCAGCTTAGCGGACATAACAAGAAGTCAGCCCCAGCATTTT.

CDR3 in amino acids: CATSIGQQIAFF. The CDR3 coding sequence is TGTGCCACCAGCATAGGACAGCAGATAGCTTTCTTT. The rearrangement joins TRBV15 to TRBJ1-1, with a possible D match to TRBD1 (6 bases). The CDR3 runs 12 residues. Trimming removed 4 bases from V and 10 bases from J, with 13 bases in between. CDR1 and CDR2 from the germline V gene are LNHNV and YYDKDF (reference sequence).

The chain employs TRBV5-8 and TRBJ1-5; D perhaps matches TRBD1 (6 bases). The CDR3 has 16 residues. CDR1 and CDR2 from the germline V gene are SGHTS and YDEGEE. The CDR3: CAWGRTDSYSNQPQHF. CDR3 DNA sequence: TGTGCATGGGGTAGGACAGATTCCTATAGCAATCAGCCCCAGCATTTT.

CDR3 sequence (DNA): TGCGCCAGCAGCCAAGACTTCGGGACTATGTACGAGCAGTACTTC. Protein: CASSQDFGTMYEQYF. The chain recombines TRBV4-1 with TRBJ2-7; TRBD2 matches at 7 bases. The trim removed 0 bases at V and 4 bases at J, leaving 6 bases unmatched. Germline assignment: CDR1 MGHRA and CDR2 YSYEKL. This CDR3 region has 15 residues.

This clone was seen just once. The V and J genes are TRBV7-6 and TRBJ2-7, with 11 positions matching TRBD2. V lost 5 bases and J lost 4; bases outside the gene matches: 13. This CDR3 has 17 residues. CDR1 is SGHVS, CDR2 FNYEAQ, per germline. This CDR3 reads CASSARPHTSGRYEQYF. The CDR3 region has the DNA TGTGCCAGCAGCGCCCGGCCCCACACTAGCGGGAGATACGAGCAGTACTTC.

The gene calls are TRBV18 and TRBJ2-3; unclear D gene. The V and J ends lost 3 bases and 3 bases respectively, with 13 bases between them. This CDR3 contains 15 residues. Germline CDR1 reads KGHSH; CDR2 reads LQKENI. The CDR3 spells CASSPVLYGTDTQYF. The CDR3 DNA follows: TGTGCCAGCTCACCGGTTCTATATGGGACAGATACGCAGTATTTT. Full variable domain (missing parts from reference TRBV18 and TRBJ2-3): NAGVMQNPRHLVRRRGQEARLRCSPMKGHSHVYWYRQLPEEGLKFMVYLQKENIIDESGMPKERFSAEFPKEGPSILRIQQVVRGDSAAYFCASSPVLYGTDTQYFGPGTRLTVL.

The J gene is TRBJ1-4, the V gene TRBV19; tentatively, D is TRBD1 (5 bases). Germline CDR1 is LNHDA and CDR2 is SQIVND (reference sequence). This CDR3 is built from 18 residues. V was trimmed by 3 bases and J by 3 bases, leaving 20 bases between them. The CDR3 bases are TGTGCCAGTAGTATTCTAGGCGCTCGGGGGACTTCTAATGAAAAACTGTTTTTT. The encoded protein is CASSILGARGTSNEKLFF.

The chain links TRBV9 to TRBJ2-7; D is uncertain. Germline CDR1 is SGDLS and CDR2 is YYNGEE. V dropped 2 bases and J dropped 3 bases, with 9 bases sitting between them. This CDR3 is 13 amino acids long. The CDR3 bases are TGTGCCAGCAGCGTGGGCAGTTTCTACGAGCAGTACTTC. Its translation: CASSVGSFYEQYF.